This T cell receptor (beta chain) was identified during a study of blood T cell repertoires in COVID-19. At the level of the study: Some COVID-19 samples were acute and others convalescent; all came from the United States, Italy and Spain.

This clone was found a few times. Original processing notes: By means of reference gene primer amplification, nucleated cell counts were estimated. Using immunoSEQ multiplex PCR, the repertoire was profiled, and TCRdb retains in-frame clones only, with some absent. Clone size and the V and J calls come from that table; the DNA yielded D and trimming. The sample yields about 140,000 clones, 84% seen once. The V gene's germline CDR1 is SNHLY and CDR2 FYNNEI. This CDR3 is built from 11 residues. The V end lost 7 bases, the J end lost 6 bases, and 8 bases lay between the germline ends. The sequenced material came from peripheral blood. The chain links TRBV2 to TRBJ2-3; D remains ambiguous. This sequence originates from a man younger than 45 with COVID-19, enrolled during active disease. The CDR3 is CASTSGDTQYF. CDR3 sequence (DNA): TGTGCCAGCACCAGTGGCGATACGCAGTATTTT.